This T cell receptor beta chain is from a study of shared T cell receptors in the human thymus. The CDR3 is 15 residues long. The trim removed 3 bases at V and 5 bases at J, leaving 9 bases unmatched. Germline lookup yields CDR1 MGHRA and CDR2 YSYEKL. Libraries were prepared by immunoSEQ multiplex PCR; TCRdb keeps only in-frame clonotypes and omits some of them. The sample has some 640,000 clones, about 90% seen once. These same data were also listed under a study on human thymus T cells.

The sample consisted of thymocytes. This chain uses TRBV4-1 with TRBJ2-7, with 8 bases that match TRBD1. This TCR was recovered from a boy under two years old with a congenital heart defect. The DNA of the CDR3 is TGCGCCAGCAGCCAGATACAGGGGGACATCCACGAGCAGTACTTC. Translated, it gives CASSQIQGDIHEQYF.